Below, 30 T cell receptor beta chains from the same sample are listed, as sequenced in a study of blood T cell repertoires in COVID-19. Data came from immunoSEQ multiplex PCR; TCRdb stores just in-frame clones and leaves some out. The repertoire holds some 340,000 clones, with approximately 91% as singletons. Sequenced: PBMCs or T cells enriched from blood (not recorded which). Receptors originate from a woman between 25 and 40 years old who had been exposed to COVID-19.

The CDR3 loop reads CASSPGGMEPGNTIYF. DNA for the CDR3: TGTGCCAGCAGCCCGGGGGGGATGGAGCCTGGAAACACCATATATTTT. The chain has TRBV7-9 and TRBJ1-3, with a tentative D call TRBD1 (5 bases). Germline lookup yields CDR1 SEHNR and CDR2 FQNEAQ (reference sequence). The CDR3 length is 16 residues. The V gene lost 5 bases and the J gene lost 2 bases, with 16 bases spanning the gap.

A note on this clone: No conserved phenylalanine or tryptophan is present at the end of the CDR3, so a read error is the likely explanation. The limits of the CDR3 on the DNA are not certain, so only TCRdb's listed CDR3 is given. The V call is TRBV12-3 or TRBV12-4, the J call TRBJ1-3; TRBD1, as called in the table, went unchecked against the DNA. Counting both end residues, the CDR3 totals 13 amino acids. This CDR3 is CASSLGRIRDMTV.

V usage is TRBV18 and J usage is TRBJ2-7; D call uncertain. Trimming stripped 3 bases from V and 5 bases from J, with 14 bases between. The length of the CDR3 is 14 residues. Germline lookup yields CDR1 KGHSH and CDR2 LQKENI. The CDR3 reads CASSPSSIEDEQYF. The CDR3 nucleotides read TGTGCCAGCTCACCCTCATCGATAGAGGACGAGCAGTACTTC.

The chain employs TRBV6-6 and TRBJ2-2; D might be TRBD2 (6 bases). Deletions cut 1 base from V and 2 bases from J, with 8 bases between. The CDR3 is 15 amino acids. Germline lookup yields CDR1 MNHNY and CDR2 SVGAGI (reference sequence). The CDR3 reads CASSYFGGNTGELFF. The CDR3 coding sequence is TGTGCCAGCAGTTACTTCGGGGGAAACACCGGGGAGCTGTTTTTT.

V is TRBV5-1 and J is TRBJ2-7; the match to TRBD1 covers 7 bases. The CDR3 sequence is 14 residues long. V lost 4 bases to trimming and J lost 5 bases; unmatched junction nucleotides: 9. The germline CDR1 and CDR2 sequences are SGHRS and YFSETQ. The chain's CDR3 is CASSRRQGPHEQYF. DNA for the CDR3: TGCGCCAGCAGCAGAAGACAGGGACCGCACGAGCAGTACTTC.

The CDR3 DNA reads TGTGCCAGCAGCTTAGACAGGGCCACTGGCTACACCTTC. Protein sequence: CASSLDRATGYTF. V gene TRBV7-9 combines with J gene TRBJ1-2, with a weak D call TRBD1 (6 bases). Between the trimmed V and J ends, which lost 1 base and 7 bases, there was a span of 10 bases. Per germline, CDR1 SEHNR and CDR2 FQNEAQ (reference sequence). This CDR3 has 13 amino acids.

This rearrangement joins TRBV19 to TRBJ1-2; 8 nucleotides agree with TRBD1. J was trimmed by 3 bases and V by 7 bases; bases with no gene match: 4. The CDR3 covers 13 residues. From germline, CDR1 is LNHDA and CDR2 SQIVND (reference sequence). Written as DNA, the CDR3 is TGTGCCAGTACTAAGACAGGGGACTATGGCTACACCTTC. Translated, it gives CASTKTGDYGYTF.

The chain employs TRBV4-2 and TRBJ2-1; 8 bases are shared with TRBD2. This CDR3 comprises 18 residues. Losses at the gene ends were 1 base for V and 6 bases for J; bases not matched to a gene: 14. Germline CDR1 reads LGHNA; CDR2 reads YNFKEQ. For the CDR3, the DNA is TGTGCCAGCAGCCAAGGAAGGGTCGGAGCGGGGGTTATCAATGAGCAGTTCTTC. The encoded protein is CASSQGRVGAGVINEQFF.

This clone is a singleton in its sample. V is TRBV28 and J is TRBJ2-7; weak D call: TRBD1 (6 bases). V was cut by 3 bases and J by 6 bases, with 15 bases left in between. This CDR3 is built from 14 residues. Per the germline V gene, CDR1 is MDHEN and CDR2 is SYDVKM. CDR3 residues: CASSLPRGLGEQYF. For the CDR3, the DNA is TGTGCCAGCAGTTTGCCCAGGGGTCTGGGCGAGCAGTACTTC.

This chain links TRBV5-1 with TRBJ1-2; no clear D gene. Trimming pared 3 bases from V and 2 bases from J, leaving 17 bases between. The CDR3 runs to 16 residues. Per germline, CDR1 SGHRS and CDR2 YFSETQ. This CDR3 reads CASSYATGGSNYGYTF. The CDR3 DNA sequence: TGCGCCAGCAGCTACGCGACGGGAGGGTCGAACTATGGCTACACCTTC.

This clone has only a few counts. The chain employs TRBV4-1 and TRBJ2-7; D not certain. V was trimmed by 0 bases and J by 0 bases, leaving 12 bases between them. Looked up from germline, CDR1 is MGHRA and CDR2 is YSYEKL. The CDR3 is 16 residues long. CDR3 residues: CASSQDLPGTSYEQYF. For the CDR3, the DNA is TGCGCCAGCAGCCAAGATCTCCCGGGTACCTCCTACGAGCAGTACTTC.

J is TRBJ1-2 and V is TRBV19, with TRBD1 matching 8 bases. CDR1 is LNHDA and CDR2 is SQIVND in the germline V gene (reference sequence). The V and J ends lost 4 bases and 4 bases, in that order; junction bases with no gene match: 11. This CDR3 is built from 16 residues. Here the CDR3 DNA reads TGTGCCAGTAGTACCAAACCCCAGGGGGCCCGCTATGGCTACACCTTC. This translates into CASSTKPQGARYGYTF.

The rearrangement uses TRBV5-1 and TRBJ2-2; TRBD1 agrees at 8 bases. Per germline, CDR1 SGHRS and CDR2 YFSETQ. Losses at the gene ends were 5 bases for V and 3 bases for J; bases not matched to a gene: 6. The CDR3 contains 15 residues. The DNA of the CDR3 is TGCGCCAGCAGACCAGGGACAGGCCACACCGGGGAGCTGTTTTTT. Its translation is CASRPGTGHTGELFF.

CDR3 residues: CASSQERTELFF. The DNA of the CDR3 is TGCGCCAGCAGCCAAGAAAGGACAGAGCTGTTTTTT. This chain joins TRBV4-1 and TRBJ1-4; possible D gene TRBD1, 6 bases. With 0 bases removed from V and 14 bases from J, the gap between germline ends came to 10 bases. This CDR3 comprises 12 residues. CDR1 is MGHRA and CDR2 is YSYEKL in the germline V gene.

This CDR3 reads CASSTGIGQPQHF. CDR3 bases: TGTGCCAGTAGTACAGGGATAGGTCAGCCCCAGCATTTT. The chain joins TRBV19 to TRBJ1-5; TRBD1 is a possible D gene (5 bases). Germline-derived CDR1 and CDR2 are LNHDA and SQIVND (reference sequence). V was pared by 4 bases and J by 6 bases, with 10 bases between. The CDR3 has 13 residues.

V gene TRBV7-2 combines with J gene TRBJ2-7; D perhaps matches TRBD2 (6 bases). Looked up from germline, CDR1 is SGHTA and CDR2 is FQGNSA. V was pared by 2 bases and J by 3 bases, with 11 bases between. This CDR3 spans 14 amino acids. Here the CDR3 DNA reads TGTGCCAGCAGCTTAATCTGGACTAACTACGAGCAGTACTTC. It encodes CASSLIWTNYEQYF.

This clone was seen just once. The chain combines TRBV4-1 with TRBJ2-3; D is ambiguous. Between the trimmed V and J ends, which lost 2 bases and 4 bases, there was a span of 7 bases. The CDR3 contains 13 residues. CDR1 and CDR2 from the germline V gene are MGHRA and YSYEKL. CDR3 sequence reads: CASSQLVSDTQYF. The CDR3 DNA is TGCGCCAGCAGCCAACTAGTTTCAGATACGCAGTATTTT.

The chain recombines TRBV5-4 with TRBJ1-2; a weak D match, TRBD1 (6 bases). V lost 3 bases to trimming and J lost 0 bases, with 21 bases between them. CDR1 and CDR2 (germline): SGHNT, YYREEE (reference sequence). The CDR3 loop spans 18 amino acids. The CDR3 sequence is CASSSPPGQRITNYGYTF. The DNA for the CDR3 is TGTGCCAGCAGCTCCCCACCGGGACAAAGAATAACTAACTATGGCTACACCTTC.

V is TRBV19 and J is TRBJ2-2, with D perhaps TRBD2 (6 bases). Trimming took 11 bases from V and 7 from J, leaving 20 bases between them. This CDR3 has 14 residues. Germline-derived CDR1 and CDR2 are LNHDA and SQIVND (reference sequence). The CDR3 here is CAARGTSWSGELFF. CDR3 sequence (DNA): TGTGCCGCTCGCGGGACCAGTTGGAGCGGGGAGCTGTTTTTT.

The CDR3: CASSQDPRVYNEQFF. Written as DNA, the CDR3 is TGTGCCAGCAGCCAAGATCCACGGGTTTACAATGAGCAGTTCTTC. This chain links TRBV4-2 with TRBJ2-1; D is ambiguous. This CDR3 contains 15 residues. Germline V gene lookup returns CDR1 LGHNA and CDR2 YNFKEQ. The germline V and J ends were trimmed by 0 bases and 4 bases, with 10 bases remaining between them.

The genes are TRBV19 and TRBJ1-1; possibly TRBD1 for D (5 bases). The CDR3 has 14 amino acids. Deletions cut 0 bases from V and 5 bases from J, with 10 bases between. In germline, CDR1 is LNHDA, CDR2 SQIVND (reference sequence). The CDR3 reads CASSIEGGRTEAFF. The CDR3 bases are TGTGCCAGTAGTATAGAGGGGGGTCGGACTGAAGCTTTCTTT.

V is TRBV5-1 and J is TRBJ1-2; D unclear. Germline V gene data show CDR1 as SGHRS and CDR2 as YFSETQ. The CDR3 length is 14 residues. Trimming shortened V by 3 bases and J by 4 bases, and 13 bases separated the two germline ends. As DNA, the CDR3 is TGCGCCAGCAGCTACGACAACCTTCCCTATGGCTACACCTTC. Its translation: CASSYDNLPYGYTF.

V usage is TRBV2 and J usage is TRBJ1-2; D remains unclear. This CDR3 is 13 amino acids long. Trimming removed 1 base at V and 7 bases at J, with 10 bases between. CDR1 is SNHLY, CDR2 FYNNEI, per germline. The CDR3 DNA sequence: TGTGCCAGCAGTGAAGAACATAAATTTGGCTACACCTTC. Encoded protein: CASSEEHKFGYTF.

This sequence joins TRBV6-6 and TRBJ2-1, with TRBD2 matching over 7 bases. This CDR3 is built from 15 residues. V gave up 8 bases and J gave up 4 bases; unmatched junction bases: 11. CDR1 and CDR2 from the germline V gene are MNHNY and SVGAGI (reference sequence). This CDR3 is CASWARLAAYNEQFF. CDR3 coding DNA: TGTGCCAGCTGGGCCCGGCTAGCGGCATACAATGAGCAGTTCTTC.

CDR3 sequence: CATSDIARGNEQFF. In DNA form, the CDR3 reads TGTGCCACCAGTGATATTGCGCGGGGTAATGAGCAGTTCTTC. The gene calls are TRBV24-1 and TRBJ2-1; D may be TRBD2 (6 bases). The CDR3 loop spans 14 amino acids. Germline CDR1 and CDR2: KGHDR and SFDVKD. Trimming took 3 bases from V and 7 from J, leaving 12 bases between them.

J is TRBJ1-1 and V is TRBV5-4; D is ambiguous. The CDR3 is 13 residues long. With 6 bases removed from V and 1 base from J, the gap between germline ends came to 10 bases. Germline V gene lookup returns CDR1 SGHNT and CDR2 YYREEE (reference sequence). The chain's CDR3 is CASKGGGNTEAFF. In DNA form, the CDR3 reads TGTGCCAGCAAAGGCGGCGGGAACACTGAAGCTTTCTTT.

CDR3 DNA: TGCGCCAGCAGCGCGCCGGGTGGAGAGACCCAGTACTTC. Translating gives CASSAPGGETQYF. The chain joins TRBV5-1 to TRBJ2-5; D gene uncertain. The CDR3 consists of 13 residues. Trimming took 4 bases from V and 4 from J, leaving 11 bases between them. Germline CDR1 reads SGHRS; CDR2 reads YFSETQ.

The chain links TRBV20-1 to TRBJ1-4, with D unclear. Germline CDR1 reads DFQATT; CDR2 reads SNEGSKA (reference sequence). Deletions cut 3 bases from V and 2 bases from J, with 4 bases between. CDR3 size: 12 residues. In nucleotides, the CDR3 is TGCAGTGCTAGTCCGACTAATGAAAAACTGTTTTTT. Translating gives CSASPTNEKLFF.

The V gene is TRBV10-3, the J gene TRBJ1-5; TRBD1 matches 8 bases. Germline assignment: CDR1 ENHRY and CDR2 SYGVKD. Trimming took 4 bases from V and 2 from J; bases not matched to a gene: 1. The CDR3 is made up of 14 amino acids. CDR3 protein: CAISGGQGNQPQHF. The CDR3 DNA is TGTGCCATCAGTGGGGGACAGGGCAATCAGCCCCAGCATTTT.

The rearrangement joins TRBV5-1 to TRBJ2-1; a possible D gene is TRBD2 (7 bases). CDR1 and CDR2 from the germline V gene are SGHRS and YFSETQ. Trimming took off 5 bases at V and 3 bases at J, with 15 bases between the two ends. The CDR3 covers 15 residues. The CDR3 coding sequence is TGCGCCAGCAGTAGGGGGGGTACTGACTACAATGAGCAGTTCTTC. Amino acid sequence: CASSRGGTDYNEQFF.